The next 29 T cell receptor beta chains were all read from a single sample in a study of blood T cell repertoires in COVID-19. The table came from immunoSEQ multiplex PCR; TCRdb's copy has only in-frame clones and leaves some out. The table shows about 55,000 clones, with over 75% occurring only once. Sequencing was carried out using peripheral blood. Every receptor here comes from a man aged 40-55 years with acute or convalescent COVID-19.

V and J are TRBV4-2 and TRBJ1-2; D unresolved. Germline V lookup: CDR1 LGHNA, CDR2 YNFKEQ. This CDR3 has 16 amino acids. The V end lost 0 bases, the J end lost 5 bases, and 16 bases lay between the germline ends. CDR3 DNA: TGTGCCAGCAGCCAAGATAGCACCAACAGCGGGTATGGCTACACCTTC. Its protein product is CASSQDSTNSGYGYTF.

CDR3 amino acids: CASSPPVGQQNQPQHF. The CDR3 DNA sequence: TGTGCCAGCTCACCACCAGTGGGACAGCAAAATCAGCCCCAGCATTTT. The chain employs TRBV18 and TRBJ1-5; 7 positions match TRBD1. After removal of 0 bases from V and 4 bases from J, the junction contained 6 bases not matched to a gene. The CDR3 sequence is 16 residues long. Germline V gene lookup returns CDR1 KGHSH and CDR2 LQKENI.

The chain joins TRBV6-1 to TRBJ1-2; 7 bases are shared with TRBD1. The CDR3 totals 14 residues. The trim removed 2 bases at V and 4 bases at J, leaving 4 bases unmatched. Per the germline V gene, CDR1 is MNHNS and CDR2 is SASEGT. The DNA for the CDR3 is TGTGCCAGCAGTGAACCGGGACAGAGCTATGGCTACACCTTC. Translation: CASSEPGQSYGYTF.

This clone was observed a handful of times. The chain employs TRBV5-6 and TRBJ1-2; 8 nucleotides line up with TRBD1. The germline CDR1 and CDR2 sequences are SGHDT and YYEEEE. The CDR3 totals 17 residues. Unmatched junction bases numbered 17, after V lost 4 bases and J lost 6 bases. CDR3 protein: CASSKQPGGVYENGYTF. Written as DNA, the CDR3 is TGTGCCAGCAGCAAACAACCAGGGGGCGTCTACGAAAATGGCTACACCTTC.

The DNA of the CDR3 is TGTGCCAGCAGTCAGCTAGCGGGAGTAGTTAATGAGCAGTTCTTC. Protein: CASSQLAGVVNEQFF. The J gene is TRBJ2-1, the V gene TRBV6-2 or TRBV6-3; 10 bases are shared with TRBD2. V was pared by 5 bases and J by 7 bases, with 8 bases of the junction left unmatched. CDR3 length equals 15 residues. CDR1 MNHEY and CDR2 SVGEGT come from the germline V gene.

This clone was found a few times. The J gene is TRBJ1-2, the V gene TRBV7-9; 8 positions match TRBD1. CDR3 length: 13 amino acids. J lost 5 bases, V lost 3 bases, and 2 bases had no gene match. CDR1 and CDR2 (germline): SEHNR, FQNEAQ (reference sequence). As DNA, the CDR3 is TGTGCCAGCAGCTTGGGGACAGGTTATGGCTACACCTTC. Residues: CASSLGTGYGYTF.

The V call is TRBV15, the J call TRBJ2-7, with 9 bases aligning to TRBD2. The CDR3 consists of 15 residues. Per the germline V gene, CDR1 is LNHNV and CDR2 is YYDKDF (reference sequence). V lost 5 bases to trimming and J lost 5 bases; unmatched junction nucleotides: 10. The CDR3 region is CATSGHGGRADEQYF. The CDR3 DNA is TGTGCCACCAGCGGTCATGGCGGGAGGGCCGACGAGCAGTACTTC.

J is TRBJ1-4 and V is TRBV5-4; 9 bases are a match to TRBD1. Per the germline V gene, CDR1 is SGHNT and CDR2 is YYREEE (reference sequence). V lost 4 bases to trimming and J lost 7 bases; unmatched junction nucleotides: 5. This CDR3 is built from 14 residues. In nucleotides, the CDR3 is TGTGCCAGCAGCCTGGACAGGGGTATTGAAAAACTGTTTTTT. Translating gives CASSLDRGIEKLFF.

The chain combines TRBV21-1 with TRBJ2-1; the listed D gene, TRBD2, was not tested against the DNA. TRBV21-1 is flagged as a pseudogene. There are 16 residues in the CDR3. CDR3 sequence reads: CASSKTSGSSYNEQFF. The CDR3 bases are TGTGCCAGCAGCAAGACTAGCGGGAGCTCCTACAATGAGCAGTTCTTC.

The J gene is TRBJ2-7, the V gene TRBV9; TRBD1 matches 10 bases. The V gene end was trimmed by 4 bases and the J gene end by 4 bases; junction bases not matched to a gene: 8. Germline values: CDR1 SGDLS, CDR2 YYNGEE. This CDR3 region has 15 residues. The CDR3 sequence: CASSRTGTGEYEQYF. The CDR3 coding sequence is TGTGCCAGCAGCAGGACCGGGACAGGGGAGTACGAGCAGTACTTC.

The V call is TRBV6-5, the J call TRBJ1-5; 8 positions match TRBD1. CDR1 is MNHEY, CDR2 SVGAGI, per germline. V gave up 10 bases and J gave up 7 bases; unmatched junction bases: 9. This CDR3 region has 13 residues. As DNA, the CDR3 is TGTGCCACATCAACCGACAGGGGACAGCCCCAGCATTTT. As protein: CATSTDRGQPQHF.

The chain has TRBV5-5 and TRBJ2-1; D gene ambiguous. CDR3 length: 11 amino acids. V lost 1 base to trimming and J lost 9 bases, with 5 bases between them. In germline, CDR1 is SGHKS, CDR2 YYEKEE (reference sequence). CDR3 in amino acids: CASSLIGEQFF. CDR3 nucleotide sequence: TGTGCCAGCAGCTTGATCGGTGAGCAGTTCTTC.

V usage is TRBV5-4 and J usage is TRBJ2-2; 10 nucleotides match TRBD2. The CDR3 is made up of 15 amino acids. Unmatched junction bases numbered 2, after V lost 4 bases and J lost 2 bases. Germline CDR1 SGHNT, CDR2 YYREEE (reference sequence). This CDR3 is CASSRTSGNTGELFF. Written as DNA, the CDR3 is TGTGCCAGCAGCCGGACTAGCGGTAACACCGGGGAGCTGTTTTTT.

V and J are TRBV5-4 and TRBJ2-3; maybe TRBD2 (6 bases). V was cut by 2 bases and J by 4 bases, with 14 bases left in between. Germline V gene data show CDR1 as SGHNT and CDR2 as YYREEE (reference sequence). The CDR3 has 15 amino acids. The CDR3 is CASSFPGAEADTQYF. CDR3 nucleotides: TGTGCCAGCAGCTTTCCGGGAGCGGAAGCAGATACGCAGTATTTT. Complete variable domain (other parts from reference TRBV5-4 and TRBJ2-3): ETGVTQSPTHLIKTRGQQVTLRCSSQSGHNTVSWYQQALGQGPQFIFQYYREEENGRGNFPPRFSGLQFPNYSSELNVNALELDDSALYLCASSFPGAEADTQYFGPGTRLTVL.

As concerns this clone: One junction end disagrees with the germline gene, perhaps due to a read error. This chain uses TRBV7-7 with TRBJ2-1, with 7 bases lining up with TRBD1. CDR1 is SSHAT, CDR2 FNYEAQ, per germline (reference sequence). CDR3 size: 15 residues. The chain's CDR3 is CASSRDSNFPNEQFF. The DNA for the CDR3 is TGTGCTAGCAGCCGGGACAGCAATTTTCCGAATGAGCAGTTCTTC.

This chain links TRBV19 with TRBJ1-2, with 9 bases matching TRBD1. Germline V CDR1 and CDR2: LNHDA, SQIVND (reference sequence). The CDR3 runs to 15 residues. After removal of 9 bases from V and 1 base from J, the junction contained 9 bases not matched to a gene. The CDR3 spells CASRSPGQGNYGYTF. DNA of the CDR3: TGTGCCAGCCGGAGCCCGGGACAGGGTAACTATGGCTACACCTTC.

This clone has only one observation. The chain has TRBV15 and TRBJ2-7, with D possibly matching TRBD2 (6 bases). The CDR3 has 16 amino acids. CDR1 and CDR2 (germline): LNHNV, YYDKDF (reference sequence). The germline V and J ends were trimmed by 0 bases and 2 bases, with 14 bases remaining between them. The CDR3 loop is CATSRDLGGRTYEQYF. The DNA for the CDR3 is TGTGCCACCAGCAGAGATTTGGGGGGACGGACCTACGAGCAGTACTTC.

J is TRBJ2-5 and V is TRBV4-3; D might be TRBD2 (6 bases). The germline V and J ends were trimmed by 3 bases and 5 bases, with 19 bases remaining between them. The CDR3 spans 16 residues. CDR1 LGHNA and CDR2 YSLEER come from the germline V gene. CDR3 DNA: TGCGCCAGCAGCCAGACCGCCCGACTAGGAGTGGAGACCCAGTACTTC. Residues: CASSQTARLGVETQYF.

V gene TRBV19 combines with J gene TRBJ1-5; D remains ambiguous. Deletions cut 3 bases from V and 3 bases from J, with 12 bases between. This CDR3 is 15 amino acids long. Per the germline V gene, CDR1 is LNHDA and CDR2 is SQIVND (reference sequence). The CDR3 protein is CASSMGGEFNQPQHF. The CDR3, as DNA: TGTGCCAGTAGTATGGGCGGGGAATTCAATCAGCCCCAGCATTTT.

The genes are TRBV4-3 and TRBJ1-1, with a possible D match to TRBD1 (5 bases). The CDR3 runs 13 residues. Between the trimmed V and J ends, which lost 4 bases and 4 bases, there was a span of 10 bases. CDR1 is LGHNA, CDR2 YSLEER, per germline. The chain's CDR3 is CASSRGGGTEAFF. The CDR3 DNA is TGCGCCAGCAGCCGCGGGGGAGGCACTGAAGCTTTCTTT.

This clone was counted only a few times. This chain links TRBV7-2 with TRBJ1-2; 10 bases line up with TRBD1. Germline V gene sequence: CDR1 SGHTA, CDR2 FQGNSA. There are 16 residues in the CDR3. The V segment lost 5 bases and the J segment 4 bases; nucleotides outside the gene matches: 10. The CDR3 DNA sequence: TGTGCCAGCAGCGCCGACAGGGGGCGCAATAGCTATGGCTACACCTTC. Its translation: CASSADRGRNSYGYTF.

This rearrangement joins TRBV5-1 to TRBJ2-1; 11 bases align to TRBD2. CDR3 length: 15 amino acids. V gave up 4 bases and J gave up 3 bases; unmatched junction bases: 3. Germline CDR1 reads SGHRS; CDR2 reads YFSETQ. CDR3 DNA: TGCGCCAGCAGCCTCCTAGCGGGAGGCTACAATGAGCAGTTCTTC. Translated, it gives CASSLLAGGYNEQFF.

The gene calls are TRBV10-2 and TRBJ2-7, with 9 bases lining up with TRBD2. The CDR3 totals 16 residues. The ends lost 1 base at V and 4 bases at J; junction bases unmatched: 8. The germline CDR1 and CDR2 sequences are WSHSY and SAAADI. Written as DNA, the CDR3 is TGCGCCAGCAGTGAGTTTGGTAGCGGGAGTAAGTACGAGCAGTACTTC. It is translated as CASSEFGSGSKYEQYF.

This chain links TRBV3-1 (or the pseudogene TRBV3-2) with TRBJ1-2, with 7 nucleotides matching TRBD1. Germline V gene sequence: CDR1 LGHDT, CDR2 YNNKEL (reference sequence). The V and J ends lost 4 bases and 2 bases, in that order; junction bases with no gene match: 10. The CDR3 runs to 16 residues. The CDR3, as DNA: TGTGCCAGCAGCCTAAGACAGGGAAAACAAAACTATGGCTACACCTTC. It codes for CASSLRQGKQNYGYTF.

By sample share, this clone is medium-sized. The chain is built from TRBV19 and TRBJ2-1; possibly TRBD1 for D (5 bases). There are 16 residues in the CDR3. The V end lost 1 base, the J end lost 6 bases, and 16 bases lay between the germline ends. Per germline, CDR1 LNHDA and CDR2 SQIVND (reference sequence). The CDR3 DNA is TGTGCCAGTAGTATAGTTGGTCTCCAGGGCGGCAATGAGCAGTTCTTC. It encodes CASSIVGLQGGNEQFF.

This chain uses TRBV3-1 (or the pseudogene TRBV3-2) with TRBJ2-2; 7 bases are a match to TRBD1. Trimming at V came to 6 bases and at J to 4 bases, leaving 5 bases not matched to a gene. Germline V gene lookup returns CDR1 LGHDT and CDR2 YNNKEL (reference sequence). The CDR3 extends over 14 amino acids. CDR3 DNA: TGTGCCAGCAGGTCACAGGGGTCCACCGGGGAGCTGTTTTTT. Translation gives CASRSQGSTGELFF.

A single count supports this clone. V is TRBV24-1 and J is TRBJ2-7; TRBD1 agrees at 7 bases. The CDR3 extends over 15 amino acids. The V segment lost 4 bases and the J segment 4 bases; nucleotides outside the gene matches: 9. Germline V gene data show CDR1 as KGHDR and CDR2 as SFDVKD. The CDR3 sequence is CATSDSTGDGYEQYF. In DNA, the CDR3 is TGTGCCACCAGTGACTCCACAGGGGATGGATACGAGCAGTACTTC.

This clone occurred a few times. This sequence joins TRBV19 and TRBJ2-2, with a tentative D call TRBD1 (5 bases). Trimming pared 6 bases from V and 2 bases from J, leaving 10 bases between. CDR1 LNHDA and CDR2 SQIVND come from the germline V gene (reference sequence). This CDR3 is built from 14 residues. In nucleotides, the CDR3 is TGTGCCAGTAGGGAACAGGACAACACCGGGGAGCTGTTTTTT. Translation: CASREQDNTGELFF.

The chain joins TRBV27 to TRBJ2-1, with TRBD2 matching over 9 bases. V trimming: 7 bases; J trimming: 6 bases; junction bases outside the gene matches: 10. Germline assignment: CDR1 MNHEY and CDR2 SMNVEV (reference sequence). CDR3 length: 15 residues. In nucleotides, the CDR3 is TGTGCCAGCACAGAACAGACTAGCGGCGGCAATGAGCAGTTCTTC. Translated, it gives CASTEQTSGGNEQFF.